These 32 T cell receptor beta chains were all obtained from the same sample, sequenced in a study of T cells in Graves' hyperthyroidism and ophthalmopathy. Template material for amplifying TCR beta CDR3 regions consisted of RNA transcripts. HTBI primers drove first-round RT-PCR of the TCR CDR3. TCRdb re-called the multiplex PCR reads through MiXCR, storing one row per CDR3 protein. The table has 750,000 to 900,000 distinct CDR3 sequences, 38% seen once. Material for sequencing was blood. All receptors come from a man in his late teens or twenties with Graves' hyperthyroidism.

This clonotype was recorded at least ten times. The chain is built from TRBV2 and TRBJ1-4; no clear D gene. The length of the CDR3 is 13 residues. With 7 bases removed from V and 5 bases from J, the gap between germline ends came to 11 bases. Germline V gene data show CDR1 as SNHLY and CDR2 as FYNNEI. CDR3 sequence: CASTHQRNEKLFF. The CDR3, as DNA: TGTGCCAGCACTCACCAGCGGAATGAAAAACTGTTTTTT.

The genes are TRBV2 and TRBJ1-1; D perhaps matches TRBD1 (5 bases). The CDR3 runs to 14 residues. Germline lookup yields CDR1 SNHLY and CDR2 FYNNEI. With 5 bases removed from V and 2 bases from J, the gap between germline ends came to 12 bases. CDR3 sequence (DNA): TGTGCCAGCAGTACAGGCGAACTTAACACTGAAGCTTTCTTT. It codes for CASSTGELNTEAFF.

This rearrangement joins TRBV12-3 or TRBV12-4 to TRBJ1-5; D remains ambiguous. The CDR3 extends over 14 amino acids. Trimming shortened V by 5 bases and J by 6 bases, and 14 bases separated the two germline ends. The DNA of the CDR3 is TGTGCCAGCAGTCGCTCGGGCAACGGTCAGCCCCAGCATTTT. It is translated as CASSRSGNGQPQHF.

This clonotype was detected ten times or more. The chain is built from TRBV2 and TRBJ2-5; 9 nucleotides align to TRBD1. The CDR3 contains 16 residues. The trim removed 1 base at V and 5 bases at J, leaving 8 bases unmatched. Germline CDR1 is SNHLY and CDR2 is FYNNEI. The CDR3 loop reads CASSEERTGVLETQYF. CDR3 nucleotides: TGTGCCAGCAGTGAAGAAAGGACAGGGGTTTTGGAGACCCAGTACTTC.

Note on this clonotype: A much larger clone sits a single nucleotide away, making a read error possible. The V and J genes are TRBV6-5 and TRBJ1-1; possibly TRBD1 for D (6 bases). The CDR3 spans 12 residues. Germline-derived CDR1 and CDR2 are MNHEY and SVGAGI. CDR3 in DNA: TGTGCCGGCAGGGGTCAGGGATCTGGCGCTTTCTTT. Translating it yields CAGRGQGSGAFF.

The rearrangement joins TRBV20-1 to TRBJ1-1, with D possibly matching TRBD1 (5 bases). V lost 3 bases and J lost 4, with 21 bases in between. Germline loops: CDR1 DFQATT, CDR2 SNEGSKA (reference sequence). The length of the CDR3 is 16 residues. CDR3 in amino acids: CSASYGGTLGSTEAFF. CDR3 DNA sequence: TGCAGTGCTAGTTACGGCGGGACGTTGGGGAGCACTGAAGCTTTCTTT.

A note on this clonotype: A read error may account for a junction end that differs from germline. V and J are TRBV5-5 and TRBJ2-5; D may be TRBD1 (6 bases). This CDR3 is built from 14 residues. Germline loops: CDR1 SGHKS, CDR2 YYEKEE (reference sequence). The CDR3 nucleotides are TGCGCCAGCAGCAAAGGGACACTCCGAGAGACCCAGTACTTC. It codes for CASSKGTLRETQYF.

This clonotype was seen a handful of times. The gene calls are TRBV7-2 and TRBJ1-5, with D hard to call. V lost 3 bases to trimming and J lost 3 bases, with 9 bases between them. The CDR3 contains 14 residues. Germline V lookup: CDR1 SGHTA, CDR2 FQGNSA. The CDR3 DNA reads as TGTGCCAGCAGCTTTACGGACCCCAATCAGCCCCAGCATTTT. It specifies CASSFTDPNQPQHF. The whole variable domain, filled in from reference TRBV7-2 and TRBJ1-5, reads GAGVSQSPSNKVTEKGKDVELRCDPISGHTALYWYRQSLGQGLEFLIYFQGNSAPDKSGLPSDRFSAERTGGSVSTLTIQRTQQEDSAVYLCASSFTDPNQPQHFGDGTRLSIL.

This clonotype was seen repeatedly, ten times or more. V usage is TRBV29-1 and J usage is TRBJ1-2; D unresolved. CDR3 length: 11 residues. The V gene's germline CDR1 is SQVTM and CDR2 ANQGSEA. Trimming took 7 bases from V and 8 from J, leaving 14 bases between them. The CDR3 bases are TGCAGCGCCCCGATGAAGTGGGGCTACACCTTC. This gives the protein CSAPMKWGYTF.

Concerning this clonotype itself: This may arise from a read error, as a much more abundant clone is one base away. The chain joins TRBV29-1 to TRBJ2-7; D tentatively fits TRBD1 or TRBD2 (5 bases each). This CDR3 contains 13 residues. V dropped 7 bases and J dropped 6 bases, with 19 bases sitting between them. Germline assignment: CDR1 SQVTM and CDR2 ANQGSEA. The CDR3 nucleotides are TGCAGCGCTAGGGGAGAATCTACCTGCGAGCAGTACTTC. It specifies CSARGESTCEQYF.

The chain uses TRBV2 and TRBJ2-5; the match to TRBD1 covers 8 bases. This CDR3 region has 17 residues. Germline V CDR1 and CDR2: SNHLY, FYNNEI. The junction had 8 bases not matched to a gene; V was cut back by 1 base and J by 1 base. The CDR3 nucleotides are TGTGCCAGCAGTGAAGTCACAGGGGGTGGGCTCCAAGAGACCCAGTACTTC. This translates into CASSEVTGGGLQETQYF.

The chain joins TRBV7-2 to TRBJ2-7; possible D gene TRBD2, 6 bases. The CDR3 is 14 amino acids. CDR1 SGHTA and CDR2 FQGNSA come from the germline V gene. V was shortened by 5 bases and J by 5 bases, with 16 bases between the two germline ends. The CDR3 protein is CASSLMGTPDEQYF. As DNA, the CDR3 is TGTGCCAGCAGCCTAATGGGGACTCCGGACGAGCAGTACTTC.

The rearrangement links TRBV11-2 to TRBJ2-7; tentatively, D is TRBD1 (6 bases). The CDR3 runs 11 residues. Germline V gives CDR1 SGHAT, CDR2 FQNNGV. Trimming removed 11 bases from V and 4 bases from J, with 12 bases in between. CDR3 protein: CAEAQGYEQYF. DNA for the CDR3: TGTGCCGAAGCCCAGGGGTACGAGCAGTACTTC.

Turning to this clonotype: A read error may be the cause here, since a much bigger clone is one base away. The CDR3 end shows no conserved phenylalanine or tryptophan, and so a read error is likely. The chain employs TRBV7-6 and TRBJ1-1; tentatively, D is TRBD1 (5 bases). With 5 bases removed from V and 1 base from J, the gap between germline ends came to 8 bases. The CDR3 sequence is 13 residues long. Germline lookup yields CDR1 SGHVS and CDR2 FNYEAQ. The CDR3 loop reads CASSQTENTEAFS. CDR3 in DNA: TGTGCCAGCAGCCAGACAGAGAACACTGAAGCTTTCTCT.

The CDR3 coding sequence is TGTGCCATCAGTGAGTCGAAAGGGGCAACTGAAGCTTTCTTT. Protein sequence: CAISESKGATEAFF. The V and J genes are TRBV10-3 and TRBJ1-1; tentatively, D is TRBD1 (5 bases). The V gene lost 0 bases and the J gene lost 5 bases, with 10 bases spanning the gap. Germline V lookup: CDR1 ENHRY, CDR2 SYGVKD. The CDR3 is 14 residues long.

A note on this clonotype: Possible read error: a much larger clone is one base away. The chain carries TRBV9 and TRBJ1-1; D uncertain. Germline V CDR1 and CDR2: SGDLS, YYNGEE. This CDR3 contains 15 residues. CDR3 bases: TGTGCCAGCAGAGTAGGTCACGGACTGAACACTGAAGCTTTCTTT. Translating gives CASRVGHGLNTEAFF.

This clonotype was counted ten times or more. This chain joins TRBV12-3 or TRBV12-4 and TRBJ1-6, with D uncertain. V was clipped by 1 base and J by 16 bases, with 11 bases between them. This CDR3 contains 12 residues. CDR3 nucleotide sequence: TGTGCCAGCAGTTTAGGGTCATTAATTCTCCACTTT. Translation gives CASSLGSLILHF.

The CDR3 DNA reads TGTGCCACCGCTCTGACAGCAACCGGGGAGCTGTTTTTT. This encodes CATALTATGELFF. The chain couples TRBV15 to TRBJ2-2; perhaps TRBD1 as D (5 bases). The V gene lost 8 bases and the J gene lost 5 bases, with 12 bases spanning the gap. CDR3 length: 13 residues. CDR1 is LNHNV and CDR2 is YYDKDF in the germline V gene (reference sequence).

This clonotype has more than one count but fewer than ten. V and J are TRBV12-3 or TRBV12-4 and TRBJ1-6; D may be TRBD1 (5 bases). V was clipped by 6 bases and J by 7 bases, with 13 bases between them. The CDR3 is 14 amino acids. CDR3 sequence reads: CASRWGLSNSPLHF. CDR3 in DNA: TGTGCCAGCAGATGGGGACTGTCGAATTCACCCCTCCACTTT.

In its sample, this clonotype was seen once. A single base separates this from a much larger clone, so it may be a read error. The chain carries TRBV2 and TRBJ1-2; 9 nucleotides agree with TRBD1. Losses at the gene ends were 4 bases for V and 8 bases for J; bases not matched to a gene: 11. The CDR3 totals 15 residues. Germline CDR1 is SNHLY and CDR2 is FYNNEI. As DNA, the CDR3 is TGTGCCAGCAGTGCTGGACAGGGGTCACTGGGGGGCTACACCTTC. This encodes CASSAGQGSLGGYTF.

J is TRBJ1-2 and V is TRBV9, with 9 bases lining up with TRBD1. From germline, CDR1 is SGDLS and CDR2 YYNGEE. V was clipped by 3 bases and J by 2 bases; unmatched bases: 5. CDR3 length: 15 amino acids. The CDR3 bases are TGTGCCAGCAGCGCATCCGGGACAGGGAACTATGGCTACACCTTC. Its translation: CASSASGTGNYGYTF.

In DNA form, the CDR3 reads TGTGCCAGCAGTGAAGCGCTTCGGGGCAACCTGGGAGCCTACGAGCAGTACTTC. Its protein product is CASSEALRGNLGAYEQYF. The rearrangement joins TRBV6-1 to TRBJ2-7, with D perhaps being TRBD1 or TRBD2 (5 bases each). The germline V gene encodes CDR1 MNHNS and CDR2 SASEGT. The CDR3 runs to 18 residues. V was trimmed by 0 bases and J by 2 bases, leaving 20 bases between them.

V usage is TRBV2 and J usage is TRBJ1-1; TRBD1 aligns across 8 bases. The CDR3 is 13 residues long. V dropped 11 bases and J dropped 1; count of bases not matched to a gene: 6. The V gene's germline CDR1 is SNHLY and CDR2 FYNNEI. The CDR3 coding sequence is TGTGCCTGGACCGGGACAGGGAACACTGAAGCTTTCTTT. This gives the protein CAWTGTGNTEAFF. The entire variable domain, with the rest obtained from reference TRBV2 and TRBJ1-1, is as follows: EPEVTQTPSHQVTQMGQEVILRCVPISNHLYFYWYRQILGQKVEFLVSFYNNEISEKSEIFDDQFSVERPDGSNFTLKIRSTKLEDSAMYFCAWTGTGNTEAFFGQGTRLTVV.

This clonotype was picked up a small number of times. The chain joins TRBV6-5 to TRBJ1-1; a possible D gene is TRBD1 (5 bases). Trimming removed 4 bases from V and 9 bases from J, with 9 bases in between. In germline, CDR1 is MNHEY, CDR2 SVGAGI. The CDR3 is 11 residues long. The CDR3 sequence: CASSSQGQAFF. The CDR3 DNA reads as TGTGCCAGCAGTTCCCAGGGTCAAGCTTTCTTT.

This clonotype came up a few times. The rearrangement links TRBV19 to TRBJ1-5; 7 positions agree with TRBD1. CDR1 LNHDA and CDR2 SQIVND come from the germline V gene (reference sequence). Losses at the gene ends were 1 base for V and 2 bases for J; bases not matched to a gene: 5. The CDR3 sequence is 16 residues long. This CDR3 is CASSIVIGGGNQPQHF. CDR3 DNA sequence: TGTGCCAGTAGTATAGTAATAGGGGGCGGCAATCAGCCCCAGCATTTT.

The chain uses TRBV7-8 and TRBJ2-7; tentative D call: TRBD2 (5 bases). Trimming left V 6 bases short and J 7 bases short, with 25 bases between. The germline gives CDR1 SGHVS, CDR2 FQNEAQ. The CDR3 has 16 residues. As DNA, the CDR3 is TGTGCCAGCAGTTACACGAGACTGGGGAACGGCGGGGAGCAGTACTTC. Amino acids: CASSYTRLGNGGEQYF.

This clonotype was picked up many times. The V gene is TRBV5-5, the J gene TRBJ1-4; weak D call: TRBD1 (5 bases). The CDR3 runs to 11 residues. Germline CDR1 is SGHKS and CDR2 is YYEKEE (reference sequence). Trimming removed 7 bases from V and 6 bases from J, with 7 bases in between. This CDR3 is CASGHDEKLFF. The CDR3 nucleotides are TGTGCCAGCGGACACGATGAAAAACTGTTTTTT.

This clonotype was detected many times. The chain carries TRBV7-2 and TRBJ2-5; D is possibly TRBD2 (6 bases). The CDR3 is made up of 12 amino acids. V was pared by 3 bases and J by 6 bases, with 8 bases between. Per the germline V gene, CDR1 is SGHTA and CDR2 is FQGNSA. The CDR3 loop reads CASSLEGKTQYF. Here the CDR3 DNA reads TGTGCCAGCAGCTTGGAGGGGAAGACCCAGTACTTC. Variable domain in full (rest from reference TRBV7-2 and TRBJ2-5): GAGVSQSPSNKVTEKGKDVELRCDPISGHTALYWYRQSLGQGLEFLIYFQGNSAPDKSGLPSDRFSAERTGGSVSTLTIQRTQQEDSAVYLCASSLEGKTQYFGPGTRLLVL.

The genes are TRBV20-1 and TRBJ2-2; D perhaps matches TRBD2 (5 bases). Germline CDR1 DFQATT, CDR2 SNEGSKA (reference sequence). The CDR3 is 14 amino acids. V was trimmed by 0 bases and J by 6 bases, leaving 11 bases between them. This CDR3 reads CSARDVGGAGELFF. In DNA form, the CDR3 reads TGCAGTGCTAGAGATGTAGGAGGCGCCGGGGAGCTGTTTTTT.

The rearrangement links TRBV2 to TRBJ1-1; 7 bases agree with TRBD1. Germline-derived CDR1 and CDR2 are SNHLY and FYNNEI. The CDR3 extends over 13 amino acids. Trimming at V came to 8 bases and at J to 0 bases, leaving 3 bases not matched to a gene. CDR3 protein: CASGTDLNTEAFF. The CDR3 DNA reads TGTGCCAGCGGGACAGATTTGAACACTGAAGCTTTCTTT.

Many counts were recorded for this clonotype. The rearrangement uses TRBV10-3 and TRBJ2-7; possibly TRBD2 for D (6 bases). The ends were cut back, 2 bases at V and 2 bases at J, with 10 bases in the middle. The CDR3 runs 14 residues. Germline V gives CDR1 ENHRY, CDR2 SYGVKD. CDR3: CAISESGSAYEQYF. The CDR3 DNA follows: TGTGCCATCAGTGAGAGCGGGTCTGCCTACGAGCAGTACTTC.

The table lists this clonotype with a few counts. CDR3 sequence reads: CASSLALFYEQYF. The CDR3 nucleotides are TGTGCCAGCAGCTTAGCACTTTTCTACGAGCAGTACTTC. The chain has TRBV7-9 and TRBJ2-7; the D is unclear. Germline loops: CDR1 SEHNR, CDR2 FQNEAQ (reference sequence). Trimming stripped 0 bases from V and 3 bases from J, with 6 bases between. The CDR3 runs to 13 residues.